The following is a TCR beta chain sequence with its context. Germline-derived CDR1 and CDR2 are SGHDN and FVKESK. Germline trimming cut 5 bases from V and 3 bases from J; bases unmatched to any gene: 2. The CDR3 contains 13 residues. The data originate from a study of shared clonotypes between healthy human individuals. The data were produced by immunoSEQ multiplex PCR, yet TCRdb's version contains in-frame clones alone and is incomplete. This sample has about 1.1 million clones, with about 80% found just once. This sequence originates from a man in his late teens or twenties in good health. Some clones in this sample may be carry-over from other donors' samples. Material: memory CD4+ T cells from PBMCs. Subset denoted: CD45RA-negative fraction. The J gene is TRBJ2-5, the V gene TRBV14; 8 bases align to TRBD1. Here the CDR3 DNA reads TGTGCCAGCAGCGTGGACAGGGAAGAGACCCAGTACTTC. Translated, it gives CASSVDREETQYF.